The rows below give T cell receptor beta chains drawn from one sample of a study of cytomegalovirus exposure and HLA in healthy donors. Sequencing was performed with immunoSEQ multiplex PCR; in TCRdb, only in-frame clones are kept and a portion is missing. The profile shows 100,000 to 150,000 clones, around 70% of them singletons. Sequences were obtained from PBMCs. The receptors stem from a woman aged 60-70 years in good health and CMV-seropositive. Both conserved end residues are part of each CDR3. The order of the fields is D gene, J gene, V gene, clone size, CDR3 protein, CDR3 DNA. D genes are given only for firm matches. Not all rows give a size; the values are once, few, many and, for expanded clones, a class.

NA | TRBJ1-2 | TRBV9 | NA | CASSVGTNTNYGYTF | TGTGCCAGCAGCGTCGGGACAAACACTAACTATGGCTACACCTTC
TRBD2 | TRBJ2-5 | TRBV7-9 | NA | CASSLGGGRQETQYF | TGTGCCAGCAGCTTGGGCGGGGGTCGCCAAGAGACCCAGTACTTC
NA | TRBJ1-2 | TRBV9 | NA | CASSVAEISVGYTF | TGTGCCAGCAGCGTGGCAGAAATCTCTGTCGGCTACACCTTC
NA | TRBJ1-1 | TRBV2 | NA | CASSEVLGLIAAFF | TGTGCCAGCAGTGAAGTTCTAGGCCTTATTGCCGCTTTCTTT
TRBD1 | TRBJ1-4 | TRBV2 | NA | CASREVPGQGYNEKLFF | TGTGCCAGCAGAGAAGTCCCGGGACAGGGCTATAATGAAAAACTGTTTTTT
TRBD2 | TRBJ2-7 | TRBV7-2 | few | CASSLVGAGGGGYEQYF | TGTGCCAGCAGCTTAGTTGGAGCCGGAGGCGGGGGATACGAGCAGTACTTC
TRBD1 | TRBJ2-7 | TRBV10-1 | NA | CASSESTGAWNEQYF | TGCGCCAGCAGTGAGTCGACAGGGGCCTGGAACGAGCAGTACTTC
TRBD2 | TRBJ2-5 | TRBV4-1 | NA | CASSPRGGSGGAGETQYF | TGCGCCAGCAGCCCCCGCGGGGGGAGCGGGGGGGCAGGTGAGACCCAGTACTTC
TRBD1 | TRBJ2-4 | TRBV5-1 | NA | CASSSQGSLAKNIQYF | TGCGCCAGCAGCTCACAGGGGAGCCTAGCCAAAAACATTCAGTACTTC
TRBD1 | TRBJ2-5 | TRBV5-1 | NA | CASANGQGGGETQYF | TGCGCCAGCGCCAACGGACAGGGGGGAGGAGAGACCCAGTACTTC
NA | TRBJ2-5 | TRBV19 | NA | CASSIDSGDVRETQYF | TGTGCCAGTAGTATAGATTCAGGGGACGTACGAGAGACCCAGTACTTC
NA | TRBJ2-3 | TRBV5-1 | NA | CASSLGDGGGTDTQYF | TGCGCCAGCAGCTTGGGAGATGGCGGGGGCACAGATACGCAGTATTTT
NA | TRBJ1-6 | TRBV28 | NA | CASSLLGRGLSPLHF | TGTGCCAGCAGTTTATTGGGAAGGGGCCTATCACCCCTCCACTTT
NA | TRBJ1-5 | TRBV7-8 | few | CASSLGRGSWDQPQHF | TGTGCCAGCAGCTTAGGAAGGGGTTCATGGGATCAGCCCCAGCATTTT
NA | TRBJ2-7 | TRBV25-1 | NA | CASTQLQGGEQYF | TGTGCCAGCACCCAACTCCAGGGAGGCGAGCAGTACTTC
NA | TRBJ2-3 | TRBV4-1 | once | CASSQGRGTDTQYF | TGCGCCAGCAGCCAAGGGCGGGGCACAGATACGCAGTATTTT
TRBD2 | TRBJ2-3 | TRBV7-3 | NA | CASSLRLAGPDTQYF | TGTGCCAGCAGCTTACGTCTAGCGGGGCCAGATACGCAGTATTTT
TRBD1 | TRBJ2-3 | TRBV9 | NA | CASSGETGAAGTQYF | TGTGCCAGCAGCGGGGAGACAGGGGCAGCAGGTACGCAGTATTTT
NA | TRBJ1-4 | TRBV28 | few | CASSGGGTNEKLFF | TGTGCCAGCAGTGGGGGAGGAACTAATGAAAAACTGTTTTTT
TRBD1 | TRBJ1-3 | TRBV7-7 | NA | CASSLGQGAGNTIYF | TGTGCCAGCAGCCTGGGACAGGGGGCTGGAAACACCATATATTTT
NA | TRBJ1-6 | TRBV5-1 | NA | CASSLRQGGNSPLHF | TGCGCCAGCAGCTTGCGGCAGGGAGGAAATTCACCCCTCCACTTT
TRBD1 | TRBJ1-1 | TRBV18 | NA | CASSQVIGGRTEAFF | TGTGCCAGCTCACAAGTAATAGGGGGCAGAACTGAAGCTTTCTTT
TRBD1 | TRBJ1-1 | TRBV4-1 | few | CASSQIRGDTEAFF | TGCGCCAGCAGCCAAATCAGGGGGGACACTGAAGCTTTCTTT
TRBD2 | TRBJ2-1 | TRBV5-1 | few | CASSSGFSGGNNEQFF | TGCGCCAGCAGCTCTGGGTTTAGCGGGGGAAACAATGAGCAGTTCTTC
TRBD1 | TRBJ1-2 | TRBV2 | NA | CASSERGRYYGYTF | TGTGCCAGCAGTGAGAGGGGGCGTTACTATGGCTACACCTTC
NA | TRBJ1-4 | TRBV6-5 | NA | CASTPRGVTNEKLFF | TGTGCCAGCACCCCACGGGGGGTAACTAATGAAAAACTGTTTTTT
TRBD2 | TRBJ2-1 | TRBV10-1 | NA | CASTGTSGLSSYNEQFF | TGCGCCAGCACCGGGACTAGCGGGCTCAGCTCCTACAATGAGCAGTTCTTC
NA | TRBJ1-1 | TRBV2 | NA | CASSPTGWATEAFF | TGTGCCAGCAGCCCGACAGGTTGGGCCACTGAAGCTTTCTTT
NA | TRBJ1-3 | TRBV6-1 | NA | CASSATRQDRGGNTIYF | TGTGCCAGCAGTGCTACCCGGCAGGACCGGGGGGGAAACACCATATATTTT
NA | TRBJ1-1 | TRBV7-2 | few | CASSLREGGTEAFF | TGTGCCAGCAGCTTAAGGGAGGGGGGCACTGAAGCTTTCTTT
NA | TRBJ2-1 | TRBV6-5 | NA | CASSYSPAGTYNEQFF | TGTGCCAGCAGTTACTCCCCCGCGGGGACCTACAATGAGCAGTTCTTC
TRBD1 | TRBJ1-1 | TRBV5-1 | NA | CASTLTGRTEAFF | TGCGCCAGCACCCTGACAGGGAGGACTGAAGCTTTCTTT
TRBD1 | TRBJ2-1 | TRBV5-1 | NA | CASSFAGGPYNEQFF | TGCGCCAGCAGTTTCGCAGGGGGCCCGTACAATGAGCAGTTCTTC
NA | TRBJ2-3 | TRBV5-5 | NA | CASSSGQFSTDTQYF | TGTGCCAGCAGCTCCGGACAGTTTAGCACAGATACGCAGTATTTT
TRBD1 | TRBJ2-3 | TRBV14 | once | CASSLLTGVDTQYF | TGTGCCAGCAGCCTACTGACAGGGGTGGATACGCAGTATTTT
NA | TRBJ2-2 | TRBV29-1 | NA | CSVETPNTGELFF | TGCAGCGTTGAAACTCCGAACACCGGGGAGCTGTTTTTT
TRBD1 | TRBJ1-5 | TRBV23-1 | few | CASSHTKTGLIRSNQPQHF | TGCGCCAGCAGTCACACCAAGACAGGGTTAATTAGGAGCAATCAGCCCCAGCATTTT
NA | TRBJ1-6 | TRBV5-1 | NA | CASSVGQYNSPLHF | TGCGCCAGCAGCGTCGGACAGTATAATTCACCCCTCCACTTT
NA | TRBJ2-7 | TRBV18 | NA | CASSPEGQPYEQYF | TGTGCCAGCTCACCGGAAGGACAGCCCTACGAGCAGTACTTC
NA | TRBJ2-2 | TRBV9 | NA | CASSVEVQRSTGELFF | TGTGCCAGCAGCGTAGAGGTTCAGCGCTCCACCGGGGAGCTGTTTTTT
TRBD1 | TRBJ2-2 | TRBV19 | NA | CASSIGRQGGTGELFF | TGTGCCAGTAGTATAGGGAGACAGGGGGGCACCGGGGAGCTGTTTTTT
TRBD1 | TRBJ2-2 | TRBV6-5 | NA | CASSYSGQANTGELFF | TGTGCCAGCAGTTACTCGGGACAGGCGAACACCGGGGAGCTGTTTTTT
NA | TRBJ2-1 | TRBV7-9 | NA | CASSRDSSYNEQFF | TGTGCCAGCAGCCGGGATAGCTCCTACAATGAGCAGTTCTTC
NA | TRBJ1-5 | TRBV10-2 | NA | CASSESRGYTDNQPQHF | TGCGCCAGCAGTGAGTCGAGGGGGTACACAGACAATCAGCCCCAGCATTTT
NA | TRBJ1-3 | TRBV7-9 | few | CASSPQGLSGNTIYF | TGTGCCAGCAGCCCACAGGGCCTCTCTGGAAACACCATATATTTT